This entry features one T cell receptor beta chain sequence. The sample comes from a study of blood T cell repertoires in COVID-19. Turning to the study itself: Sites across the United States, Italy and Spain contributed samples from acute and convalescent COVID-19.

This table comes from immunoSEQ multiplex PCR, and its TCRdb copy is limited to in-frame clones, with some not included. Of some 290,000 clones listed, approximately 89% were seen once; the top ten hold about a tenth. Per germline, CDR1 MGHDK and CDR2 SYGVNS. V lost 2 bases, J lost 2 bases, and 7 bases lay in between. The CDR3 length is 14 residues. Participants were aged about 18 to 100 years, lived in about two dozen US areas, and enrolled virtually. Each recovered donor of Cohort 3 presented with two negative PCRs, clearance, or symptom resolution. The chain employs TRBV25-1 and TRBJ2-4; TRBD2 might be the D (5 bases). The sequenced material came from PBMCs or T cells enriched from blood (not recorded which). The TCR was taken from a woman in her thirties who had recovered from COVID-19. The CDR3 protein is CASSEPGTKNIQYF. The CDR3 region has the DNA TGTGCCAGCAGTGAACCGGGGACCAAAAACATTCAGTACTTC.